The rows below give T cell receptor beta chains drawn from one sample of a study of blood T cell repertoires in COVID-19. The assay was immunoSEQ multiplex PCR, and TCRdb's table has in-frame clones only and misses some. The table includes 54,000 or so clones, 82% detected once. The sequencing sample was made of peripheral blood. Receptor source: an elderly man with COVID-19, enrolled during active disease. CDR3s include the opening cysteine and the closing phenylalanine or tryptophan. The D gene is left open where the match is weak. Expanded clones are given a class, and other clones once, few, many or no size at all.

abundance: .
d_gene: .
v_gene: TRBV28
j_gene: TRBJ1-1
CDR3nt: TGTGCCAGCAGTTTTTGGGGGACTGGTTCCACTGAAGCTTTCTTT
CDR3aa: CASSFWGTGSTEAFF

abundance: .
d_gene: TRBD1
v_gene: TRBV7-2
j_gene: TRBJ1-2
CDR3nt: TGTGCCAGCAGCTTAGGGACAGGGGTTTGGCGCTACACCTTC
CDR3aa: CASSLGTGVWRYTF

abundance: many
d_gene: TRBD2
v_gene: TRBV5-5
j_gene: TRBJ2-1
CDR3nt: TGTGCCAGCAGCGGGACTAGCGGGGGAATCGGTGAGCAGTTCTTC
CDR3aa: CASSGTSGGIGEQFF

abundance: .
d_gene: TRBD1
v_gene: TRBV4-2
j_gene: TRBJ1-2
CDR3nt: TGTGCCAGCAGCCGCGGACAGGGGGCGACTTCTAACTATGGCTACACCTTC
CDR3aa: CASSRGQGATSNYGYTF

abundance: .
d_gene: .
v_gene: TRBV7-2
j_gene: TRBJ1-1
CDR3nt: TGTGCCAGCAGCTCTATACGGAACACTGAAGCTTTCTTT
CDR3aa: CASSSIRNTEAFF

abundance: .
d_gene: .
v_gene: TRBV7-9
j_gene: TRBJ1-3
CDR3nt: TGTGCCAGCAGCCTGACAACTGCTGGAAACACCATATATTTT
CDR3aa: CASSLTTAGNTIYF

abundance: .
d_gene: TRBD1
v_gene: TRBV5-1
j_gene: TRBJ1-1
CDR3nt: TGCGCCAGCAGAGGCGGCAGGGGGAATACTGAAGCTTTCTTT
CDR3aa: CASRGGRGNTEAFF

abundance: .
d_gene: .
v_gene: TRBV7-3
j_gene: TRBJ1-1
CDR3nt: TGTGCCAGCAGCTTAACTGCCGGTGTCACTGAAGCTTTCTTT
CDR3aa: CASSLTAGVTEAFF

abundance: .
d_gene: TRBD1
v_gene: TRBV13
j_gene: TRBJ2-2
CDR3nt: TGTGCCAGCAGCTTAGCTCGCCTGGGACAGCTGAACACCGGGGAGCTGTTTTTT
CDR3aa: CASSLARLGQLNTGELFF

abundance: .
d_gene: .
v_gene: TRBV27
j_gene: TRBJ2-2
CDR3nt: TGTGCCAGCAGGTCCCCAAACACCGGGGAGCTGTTTTTT
CDR3aa: CASRSPNTGELFF

abundance: .
d_gene: .
v_gene: TRBV30
j_gene: TRBJ1-2
CDR3nt: TGTGCCTGGAGTGTAGAATACTCTTTGACAGCAGCTTCTTATGGCTACACCTTC
CDR3aa: CAWSVEYSLTAASYGYTF

abundance: .
d_gene: TRBD1
v_gene: TRBV5-1
j_gene: TRBJ2-5
CDR3nt: TGCGCCAGCAGCCAGAGGACAGGGGGCGACGAGACCCAGTACTTC
CDR3aa: CASSQRTGGDETQYF

abundance: .
d_gene: TRBD1
v_gene: TRBV19
j_gene: TRBJ2-2
CDR3nt: TGTGCCAGTAGTATATCCGGGACAGCGAACACCGGGGAGCTGTTTTTT
CDR3aa: CASSISGTANTGELFF

abundance: .
d_gene: TRBD2
v_gene: TRBV7-9
j_gene: TRBJ2-1
CDR3nt: TGTGCCAGCAGCTCCCTGGAGGGAAGCGGGAGGGAACATGAGCAGTTCTTC
CDR3aa: CASSSLEGSGREHEQFF

abundance: .
d_gene: .
v_gene: TRBV5-1
j_gene: TRBJ1-2
CDR3nt: TGCGCCAGCAGCTTGGACAGGATTTATGGCTACACCTTC
CDR3aa: CASSLDRIYGYTF

abundance: .
d_gene: .
v_gene: TRBV7-8
j_gene: TRBJ1-1
CDR3nt: TGTGCCAGCAGCAAAACAGGGCCCCGGGACACTGAAGCTTTCTTT
CDR3aa: CASSKTGPRDTEAFF

abundance: .
d_gene: .
v_gene: TRBV3-1/TRBV3-2
j_gene: TRBJ1-3
CDR3nt: TGTGCCAGCAGCCAAGGAGGTTACTCTGGAAACACCATATATTTT
CDR3aa: CASSQGGYSGNTIYF

abundance: .
d_gene: TRBD2
v_gene: TRBV15
j_gene: TRBJ2-1
CDR3nt: TGTGCCACCAGCAGACGTCTTGCGGGAGGGATAGATGAGCAGTTCTTC
CDR3aa: CATSRRLAGGIDEQFF

abundance: once
d_gene: .
v_gene: TRBV4-3
j_gene: TRBJ2-2
CDR3nt: TGCGCCAGCAGCCAAGGACTAGAACGTTACGGGGAGCTGTTTTTT
CDR3aa: CASSQGLERYGELFF

abundance: .
d_gene: .
v_gene: TRBV4-1
j_gene: TRBJ1-1
CDR3nt: TGCGCCAGCAGCCAACTACTGGCAGGGAACTTGAACACTGAAGCTTTCTTT
CDR3aa: CASSQLLAGNLNTEAFF

abundance: few
d_gene: .
v_gene: TRBV3-1/TRBV3-2
j_gene: TRBJ1-5
CDR3nt: TGTGCCAGCAGTTCCGCTTACACAGGGTATCAGCCCCAGCATTTT
CDR3aa: CASSSAYTGYQPQHF

abundance: few
d_gene: .
v_gene: TRBV3-1/TRBV3-2
j_gene: TRBJ1-3
CDR3nt: TGTGCCAGCAGCCCCGGCGGAGTATCTGGAAACACCATATATTTT
CDR3aa: CASSPGGVSGNTIYF

abundance: .
d_gene: .
v_gene: TRBV7-9
j_gene: TRBJ1-1
CDR3nt: TGTGCCAGCAGCTTCCGGGGGGGAGGAACTGAAGCTTTCTTT
CDR3aa: CASSFRGGGTEAFF

abundance: .
d_gene: TRBD2
v_gene: TRBV9
j_gene: TRBJ2-1
CDR3nt: TGTGCCAGCAGCTTGAGCGGGAACTCCTACAATGAGCAGTTCTTC
CDR3aa: CASSLSGNSYNEQFF

abundance: .
d_gene: .
v_gene: TRBV18
j_gene: TRBJ2-5
CDR3nt: TGTGCCAGCTCACCACCGCTGGGGGGAGAGACCCAGTACTTC
CDR3aa: CASSPPLGGETQYF

abundance: .
d_gene: .
v_gene: TRBV18
j_gene: TRBJ1-1
CDR3nt: TGTGCCAGCTCACCCCGTCGGGCAGGGGACACTGAAGCTTTCTTT
CDR3aa: CASSPRRAGDTEAFF

abundance: once
d_gene: .
v_gene: TRBV19
j_gene: TRBJ2-6
CDR3nt: TGTGCCAGTAGTATGACAGCACCTCCGGCCAACGTCCTGACTTTC
CDR3aa: CASSMTAPPANVLTF

abundance: .
d_gene: .
v_gene: TRBV4-2
j_gene: TRBJ2-1
CDR3nt: TGTGCCAGCAGCCAAGGGATTAGCGTCAGCTCCTACAATGAGCAGTTCTTC
CDR3aa: CASSQGISVSSYNEQFF

abundance: .
d_gene: .
v_gene: TRBV12-3/TRBV12-4
j_gene: TRBJ1-6
CDR3nt: TGTGCCAGCACAAACATCGGGAATTCACCCCTCCACTTT
CDR3aa: CASTNIGNSPLHF

abundance: .
d_gene: TRBD1
v_gene: TRBV18
j_gene: TRBJ1-4
CDR3nt: TGTGCCAGCGAGGACAGGGGCGGTGATGAAAAACTGTTTTTT
CDR3aa: CASEDRGGDEKLFF

abundance: .
d_gene: .
v_gene: TRBV9
j_gene: TRBJ2-6
CDR3nt: TGTGCCAGCAGCGTATTCAGCTCTGGGGCCAACGTCCTGACTTTC
CDR3aa: CASSVFSSGANVLTF

abundance: .
d_gene: .
v_gene: TRBV28
j_gene: TRBJ2-2
CDR3nt: TGTGCCAGCAGCCCCGGGACCGGGGAGCTGTTTTTT
CDR3aa: CASSPGTGELFF

abundance: .
d_gene: TRBD2
v_gene: TRBV7-2
j_gene: TRBJ2-1
CDR3nt: TGTGCCAGCAGCTTAGCCGGGACTAGCGGGAGGGGCCCGTACAATGAGCAGTTCTTC
CDR3aa: CASSLAGTSGRGPYNEQFF

abundance: .
d_gene: TRBD1
v_gene: TRBV9
j_gene: TRBJ1-2
CDR3nt: TGTGCCAGCAGCAAGGACAGGAGTAACTATGGCTACACCTTC
CDR3aa: CASSKDRSNYGYTF

abundance: .
d_gene: .
v_gene: TRBV18
j_gene: TRBJ2-3
CDR3nt: TGTGCCAGCTCCATAGATACGCAGTATTTT
CDR3aa: CASSIDTQYF

abundance: few
d_gene: .
v_gene: TRBV5-1
j_gene: TRBJ1-1
CDR3nt: TGCGCCAGCAGCTTGCTGGGGGCGAGGAACACTGAAGCTTTCTTT
CDR3aa: CASSLLGARNTEAFF

abundance: .
d_gene: .
v_gene: TRBV5-5
j_gene: TRBJ2-5
CDR3nt: TGTGCCAGCAGCTTAGAGCCGGGGGAAGAGACCCAGTACTTC
CDR3aa: CASSLEPGEETQYF

abundance: .
d_gene: TRBD1
v_gene: TRBV30
j_gene: TRBJ1-6
CDR3nt: TGTGCCTGGAGTGCAATAGACAGGGGGAATTCACCCCTCCACTTT
CDR3aa: CAWSAIDRGNSPLHF

abundance: few
d_gene: TRBD1
v_gene: TRBV30
j_gene: TRBJ1-5
CDR3nt: TGTGCCTGGAGTGAAGGACAGGGAAGTCAGCCCCAGCATTTT
CDR3aa: CAWSEGQGSQPQHF

abundance: few
d_gene: TRBD1
v_gene: TRBV7-2
j_gene: TRBJ1-2
CDR3nt: TGTGCCAGCAGCCGGGGACAGAGCTATGGCTACACCTTC
CDR3aa: CASSRGQSYGYTF

abundance: .
d_gene: .
v_gene: TRBV24-1
j_gene: TRBJ1-2
CDR3nt: TGTGCCACCAGTGATACCGGGGGAGCTAACTATGGCTACACCTTC
CDR3aa: CATSDTGGANYGYTF

abundance: .
d_gene: .
v_gene: TRBV4-2
j_gene: TRBJ2-7
CDR3nt: TGTGCCAGCAGCCCCCCAAGAGGGGGTGAGGAGCAGTACTTC
CDR3aa: CASSPPRGGEEQYF

abundance: .
d_gene: TRBD2
v_gene: TRBV5-1
j_gene: TRBJ2-2
CDR3nt: TGCGCCAGCAGATCCCCTAGCGGGGACACCGGGGAGCTGTTTTTT
CDR3aa: CASRSPSGDTGELFF